A single sample gave rise to the 10 T cell receptor beta chains below, sequenced in a study of cytomegalovirus exposure and HLA in healthy donors. The primer mix had 60 Vbeta and 13 Jbeta primers. Using immunoSEQ multiplex PCR, the repertoire was profiled, and TCRdb retains in-frame clones only, with some absent. The repertoire consists of about 33,000 clones, with nearly 55% occurring once and the leading ten covering less than 7%. Sequencing input: PBMCs. The source is a woman aged 40 to 49 in good health and CMV-seropositive.

This clone has only one observation. The rearrangement uses TRBV6-5 and TRBJ1-2; 11 bases are shared with TRBD1. CDR1 MNHEY and CDR2 SVGAGI come from the germline V gene. The CDR3 is 15 amino acids. V dropped 4 bases and J dropped 5; count of bases not matched to a gene: 6. The CDR3 DNA reads TGTGCCAGCAGTTCCGGGACAGGGGGAGGGTATGGCTACACCTTC. It specifies CASSSGTGGGYGYTF.

The gene calls are TRBV5-6 and TRBJ1-1, with 8 positions matching TRBD1. V shed 4 bases, J shed 3 bases, and the junction held 5 bases outside the gene matches. The CDR3 consists of 14 residues. Germline CDR1 reads SGHDT; CDR2 reads YYEEEE. CDR3 coding DNA: TGTGCCAGCAGCCACACAGGGGGGGACACTGAAGCTTTCTTT. Protein: CASSHTGGDTEAFF. Supplemented by reference TRBV5-6 and TRBJ1-1, the full variable domain reads DAGVTQSPTHLIKTRGQQVTLRCSPKSGHDTVSWYQQALGQGPQFIFQYYEEEERQRGNFPDRFSGHQFPNYSSELNVNALLLGDSALYLCASSHTGGDTEAFFGQGTRLTVV.

This clone was counted between two and nine times. This chain joins TRBV4-1 and TRBJ1-1; tentative D call: TRBD1 (5 bases). V shed 1 base and J shed 2 bases, with 5 bases lying between them. The CDR3 is made up of 13 amino acids. The germline gives CDR1 MGHRA, CDR2 YSYEKL. CDR3 protein: CASSQGGNTEAFF. CDR3 DNA sequence: TGCGCCAGCAGCCAAGGGGGCAACACTGAAGCTTTCTTT.

In this sample, this clone turned up a few times. This chain connects TRBV7-2 to TRBJ2-3; D is unresolved. The germline V gene has CDR1 SGHTA and CDR2 FQGNSA. The CDR3 consists of 14 residues. Trimming took 2 bases from V and 0 from J, leaving 6 bases between them. The CDR3 reads CASSLSPSTDTQYF. CDR3 in DNA: TGTGCCAGCAGCTTATCCCCGAGCACAGATACGCAGTATTTT.

There are a few counts of this clone. J is TRBJ2-1 and V is TRBV30; 7 positions agree with TRBD2. This CDR3 has 11 residues. Germline lookup yields CDR1 GTSNPN and CDR2 SVGIG (reference sequence). V lost 2 bases, J lost 10 bases, and 2 bases stayed unmatched. CDR3 region: CAWSWGGEQFF. The CDR3 nucleotides read TGTGCCTGGAGTTGGGGAGGGGAGCAGTTCTTC. The variable domain in full, completed from reference TRBV30 and TRBJ2-1, reads SQTIHQWPATLVQPVGSPLSLECTVEGTSNPNLYWYRQAAGRGLQLLFYSVGIGQISSEVPQNLSASRPQDRQFILSSKKLLLSDSGFYLCAWSWGGEQFFGPGTRLTVL.

V is TRBV11-2 and J is TRBJ1-6; D gene unclear. The germline CDR1 and CDR2 sequences are SGHAT and FQNNGV. The CDR3 contains 17 residues. The V end lost 4 bases, the J end lost 0 bases, and 13 bases lay between the germline ends. CDR3 in amino acids: CASSSASWSSYNSPLHF. The CDR3 nucleotides read TGTGCCAGCAGCTCCGCCTCGTGGAGCTCCTATAATTCACCCCTCCACTTT.

This chain joins TRBV9 and TRBJ2-7, with D perhaps matching TRBD1 (5 bases). Germline CDR1 reads SGDLS; CDR2 reads YYNGEE. The V end lost 0 bases, the J end lost 4 bases, and 14 bases lay between the germline ends. The CDR3 has 15 amino acids. The DNA of the CDR3 is TGTGCCAGCAGCGTAGGGAAGGGGTTGGTATACGAGCAGTACTTC. This gives the protein CASSVGKGLVYEQYF.

This sequence joins TRBV7-2 and TRBJ1-2; D is uncertain. From germline, CDR1 is SGHTA and CDR2 FQGNSA. Between the trimmed V and J ends, which lost 7 bases and 5 bases, there was a span of 11 bases. There are 12 residues in the CDR3. DNA for the CDR3: TGTGCCAGCACCTCCCGGGGATATGGCTACACCTTC. Its translation is CASTSRGYGYTF.

The V and J genes are TRBV29-1 and TRBJ1-1; the D is unclear. CDR1 and CDR2 from the germline V gene are SQVTM and ANQGSEA. The CDR3 length is 14 residues. The ends were cut back, 7 bases at V and 0 bases at J, with 15 bases in the middle. CDR3 nucleotide sequence: TGCAGCGGAGGACTGGGAGGGATGAACACTGAAGCTTTCTTT. It codes for CSGGLGGMNTEAFF. The complete variable domain, with remaining parts taken from reference TRBV29-1 and TRBJ1-1, reads SAVISQKPSRDICQRGTSLTIQCQVDSQVTMMFWYRQQPGQSLTLIATANQGSEATYESGFVIDKFPISRPNLTFSTLTVSNMSPEDSSIYLCSGGLGGMNTEAFFGQGTRLTVV.

The rearrangement joins TRBV5-1 to TRBJ2-1; tentatively, D is TRBD2 (6 bases). V lost 0 bases to trimming and J lost 7 bases, with 8 bases between them. Germline V CDR1 and CDR2: SGHRS, YFSETQ. This CDR3 is built from 13 residues. DNA for the CDR3: TGCGCCAGCAGCTTGGGGAGGGCGAATGAGCAGTTCTTC. Protein sequence: CASSLGRANEQFF.